What follows describes a single T cell receptor beta chain. CDR3 length: 16 amino acids. The germline gives CDR1 SGHNT, CDR2 YYREEE (reference sequence). The V gene end was trimmed by 4 bases and the J gene end by 1 base; junction bases not matched to a gene: 6. Participants, roughly 18 to 90 years old, spanned 24 US areas. Self-reported history from a screening survey and questionnaire set each donor's cohort. This sample is part of a study of blood T cell repertoires in COVID-19. On the study more broadly: The analysed material was cDNA or gDNA that came from T cells, B-cell-depleted T cells, or PBMCs.

Authors' data handling: Estimated nucleated cell counts came from reference gene primer amplification. Measured with immunoSEQ multiplex PCR; TCRdb has only the in-frame clones, and not every one. The V and J calls and clone size are taken from that table; D and trimming were inferred from the DNA. The data show 200,000 or so clones, about nine tenths seen once. The source of this sequence is a woman in her 40s with acute COVID-19. The chain has TRBV5-4 and TRBJ2-3; 10 bases fit TRBD1. The sequencing input was PBMCs or T cells enriched from blood (not recorded which). The CDR3 protein is CASSRGGTGGTDTQYF. CDR3 coding DNA: TGTGCCAGCAGCCGAGGGGGGACAGGGGGCACAGATACGCAGTATTTT.